A single sample gave rise to the 3 T cell receptor beta chains below, sequenced in a study of neurological immune-mediated disorders. TCRdb processed the 5' RACE reads anew with MiXCR; each CDR3 protein has one entry. This sample has about 49,000 distinct CDR3 sequences, with 9% to 10% found just once. The sample's time point: longitudinal time-point 1 (baseline). Sequencing was carried out using PBMCs. These receptors were taken from a woman aged 40-49 years in good health.

As regards this clonotype: A much larger clonotype is one base distant, so this may be a read error. The chain employs TRBV9 and TRBJ2-2; no definite D call. The CDR3 runs to 14 residues. Germline-derived CDR1 and CDR2 are SGDLS and YYNGEE. The CDR3 bases are TGTGACAGCAGCGTAGAAGCGAACACCGGGGAGCTGTTTTTT. Translation: CDSSVEANTGELFF.

This clonotype was seen at least ten times. The rearrangement joins TRBV7-2 to TRBJ2-1; TRBD1 matches 10 bases. CDR3 size: 17 residues. Germline-derived CDR1 and CDR2 are SGHTA and FQGNSA. V trimming: 1 base; J trimming: 4 bases; junction bases outside the gene matches: 7. The CDR3 nucleotides are TGTGCCAGCAGCTTAGGGTCGTGGGGACAGGGGTACAATGAGCAGTTCTTC. Encoded protein: CASSLGSWGQGYNEQFF.

About this clonotype itself: One base away lies a much larger clone, so this may be a sequencing read error. This rearrangement joins TRBV5-1 to TRBJ1-3; D remains ambiguous. Looked up from germline, CDR1 is SGHRS and CDR2 is YFSETQ. The CDR3 runs to 15 residues. In DNA, the CDR3 is TGCGCCAGAAGCTCAGGACTGACGTCTGGAAACACCATATATTTT. Encoded protein: CARSSGLTSGNTIYF. Filled out from reference TRBV5-1 and TRBJ1-3, the complete variable domain reads KAGVTQTPRYLIKTRGQQVTLSCSPISGHRSVSWYQQTPGQGLQFLFEYFSETQRNKGNFPGRFSGRQFSNSRSEMNVSTLELGDSALYLCARSSGLTSGNTIYFGEGSWLTVV.